The 21 T cell receptor beta chains presented below share a single source sample, sequenced in a study of T cell responses to AZD1222 COVID-19 vaccine. The table came from immunoSEQ multiplex PCR; TCRdb's copy has only in-frame clones and leaves some out. In the table there are about 120,000 clones, about 88% of which are singletons. The sequencing here drew on peripheral blood, taken on day 0 of AZD1222 vaccination. Every receptor here comes from an adult in good health.

This rearrangement joins TRBV9 to TRBJ2-1, with TRBD1 identical over 11 bases. The CDR3 runs 16 residues. Germline V gene lookup returns CDR1 SGDLS and CDR2 YYNGEE. The V segment lost 0 bases and the J segment 6 bases; nucleotides outside the gene matches: 5. The CDR3 DNA is TGTGCCAGCAGCGTAGGGATCGGGACAGGGGGCAATGAGCAGTTCTTC. Translated, it gives CASSVGIGTGGNEQFF.

This CDR3 reads CASSQAVGSDLSYEQYF. In DNA, the CDR3 is TGCGCCAGCAGCCAAGCTGTCGGGAGTGATCTGAGCTACGAGCAGTACTTC. This chain joins TRBV4-1 and TRBJ2-7, with D perhaps TRBD2 (6 bases). Germline V CDR1 and CDR2: MGHRA, YSYEKL. V lost 1 base to trimming and J lost 3 bases, with 19 bases between them. The CDR3 contains 17 residues.

This sequence joins TRBV3-1 (or the pseudogene TRBV3-2) and TRBJ1-2, with unresolved D. CDR3 size: 12 residues. Trimming pared 4 bases from V and 5 bases from J, leaving 8 bases between. Germline V gene data show CDR1 as LGHDT and CDR2 as YNNKEL (reference sequence). Here the CDR3 DNA reads TGTGCCAGCAGCCTTTATGGGTATGGCTACACCTTC. Protein product: CASSLYGYGYTF.

The genes are TRBV19 and TRBJ1-2, with 10 bases identical to TRBD1. The CDR3 is 15 amino acids. The germline gives CDR1 LNHDA, CDR2 SQIVND (reference sequence). Trimming at V came to 4 bases and at J to 4 bases, leaving 6 bases not matched to a gene. The CDR3 is CASSTGTGAFYGYTF. The CDR3 DNA reads TGTGCCAGTAGTACCGGGACAGGGGCCTTCTATGGCTACACCTTC.

V is TRBV28 and J is TRBJ1-3, with D possibly TRBD1 on 5 matching bases. CDR1 and CDR2 from the germline V gene are MDHEN and SYDVKM. The CDR3 is made up of 14 amino acids. Trimming left V 4 bases short and J 2 bases short, with 9 bases between. CDR3 sequence: CASSSRGAGNTIYF. The CDR3 DNA reads as TGTGCCAGCAGTTCCCGGGGGGCTGGAAACACCATATATTTT.

This clone has a single count. This chain uses TRBV5-1 with TRBJ1-6; 9 bases fit TRBD1. J was trimmed by 7 bases and V by 0 bases; bases with no gene match: 5. Germline V gene lookup returns CDR1 SGHRS and CDR2 YFSETQ. The CDR3 has 16 amino acids. CDR3 DNA sequence: TGCGCCAGCAGCTTGGCACGGGACAGGGACAATTCACCCCTCCACTTT. The encoded protein is CASSLARDRDNSPLHF.

This chain uses TRBV24-1 with TRBJ2-3; D not resolved. Looked up from germline, CDR1 is KGHDR and CDR2 is SFDVKD. Trimming left V 7 bases short and J 3 bases short, with 7 bases between. The CDR3 extends over 12 amino acids. This CDR3 is CATSGPTDTQYF. DNA of the CDR3: TGTGCCACCAGCGGCCCAACAGATACGCAGTATTTT.

The chain employs TRBV28 and TRBJ1-4; D unresolved. Deletions cut 6 bases from V and 1 base from J, with 9 bases between. In germline, CDR1 is MDHEN, CDR2 SYDVKM. CDR3 length: 14 amino acids. The DNA for the CDR3 is TGTGCCAGCAGGACCTCAGGAACTAATGAAAAACTGTTTTTT. This translates into CASRTSGTNEKLFF.

J is TRBJ2-3 and V is TRBV19; D gene ambiguous. The V end was cut by 3 bases, the J end by 10 bases, with 11 bases between. The germline V gene encodes CDR1 LNHDA and CDR2 SQIVND (reference sequence). The length of the CDR3 is 12 residues. CDR3 coding DNA: TGTGCCAGTAGTATTAGAGACTTACCGCAGTATTTT. This codes for CASSIRDLPQYF.

This chain links TRBV2 with TRBJ1-1; D is perhaps TRBD1 (6 bases). With 8 bases removed from V and 5 bases from J, the gap between germline ends came to 15 bases. The germline V gene has CDR1 SNHLY and CDR2 FYNNEI. CDR3 length: 13 amino acids. The CDR3 protein is CASSGQMVTEAFF. DNA for the CDR3: TGTGCCAGCTCAGGACAGATGGTTACTGAAGCTTTCTTT. The whole variable domain, filled in from reference TRBV2 and TRBJ1-1, reads EPEVTQTPSHQVTQMGQEVILRCVPISNHLYFYWYRQILGQKVEFLVSFYNNEISEKSEIFDDQFSVERPDGSNFTLKIRSTKLEDSAMYFCASSGQMVTEAFFGQGTRLTVV.

The V gene is TRBV28, the J gene TRBJ1-1, with a weak D call TRBD1 (5 bases). The CDR3 runs 14 residues. Germline CDR1 MDHEN, CDR2 SYDVKM. Trimming cost V 5 bases and J 7 bases, with 17 bases left between them. CDR3 in DNA: TGTGCCAGCAGTCCTGGGGGGACCGAGGGTGAAGCTTTCTTT. Its translation: CASSPGGTEGEAFF.

The genes are TRBV7-9 and TRBJ2-3; the D is unclear. Germline V lookup: CDR1 SEHNR, CDR2 FQNEAQ (reference sequence). CDR3 length: 12 residues. V was trimmed by 5 bases and J by 10 bases, leaving 13 bases between them. DNA of the CDR3: TGTGCCAGCAGCCAGAACCTTCTGGCGCAGTATTTT. Residues: CASSQNLLAQYF.

CDR3 DNA sequence: TGTGCCAGCAGCCAACAAGCGAACCGGGCCTCTAGCGGGAGGAATCACAATGAGCAGTTCTTC. Its translation is CASSQQANRASSGRNHNEQFF. The J gene is TRBJ2-1, the V gene TRBV7-3; 11 positions agree with TRBD2. Trimming cost V 5 bases and J 5 bases; bases outside gene matches: 23. CDR3 length equals 21 residues. Germline V gene data show CDR1 as SGHTA and CDR2 as FQGTGA.

The chain recombines TRBV25-1 with TRBJ1-6; possible D gene TRBD1, 5 bases. The V end was cut by 0 bases, the J end by 14 bases, with 11 bases between. CDR1 is MGHDK and CDR2 is SYGVNS in the germline V gene. This CDR3 comprises 13 residues. The CDR3 loop is CASSEYRAKTLHF. The DNA for the CDR3 is TGTGCCAGCAGTGAATACAGGGCTAAAACCCTCCACTTT.

The rearrangement joins TRBV24-1 to TRBJ2-5; tentative D call: TRBD2 (6 bases). The V gene lost 1 base and the J gene lost 2 bases, with 10 bases spanning the gap. The CDR3 sequence is 15 residues long. From germline, CDR1 is KGHDR and CDR2 SFDVKD. The CDR3 region is CATSDFTGGQETQYF. The CDR3 coding sequence is TGTGCCACCAGTGATTTTACAGGAGGGCAAGAGACCCAGTACTTC.

This clone was picked up one time. The chain carries TRBV19 and TRBJ1-6; D is uncertain. The CDR3 is 16 residues long. The germline gives CDR1 LNHDA, CDR2 SQIVND (reference sequence). V was cut by 4 bases and J by 6 bases, with 16 bases left in between. The CDR3 loop is CASSSLEQKLNSPLHF. Here the CDR3 DNA reads TGTGCCAGTAGTAGCCTGGAACAGAAGCTTAATTCACCCCTCCACTTT.

The genes are TRBV7-2 and TRBJ1-1, with D uncertain. The V gene's germline CDR1 is SGHTA and CDR2 FQGNSA. The CDR3 totals 15 residues. The ends were cut back, 2 bases at V and 1 base at J, with 11 bases in the middle. The CDR3, as DNA: TGTGCCAGCAGCTTAAGGCGTGAAACGAACACTGAAGCTTTCTTT. This encodes CASSLRRETNTEAFF.

The CDR3 loop reads CASKSLGTNTEAFF. Written as DNA, the CDR3 is TGTGCCAGCAAAAGCCTAGGAACGAACACTGAAGCTTTCTTT. The chain couples TRBV27 to TRBJ1-1; no clear D gene. This CDR3 contains 14 residues. Germline V CDR1 and CDR2: MNHEY, SMNVEV (reference sequence). With 7 bases removed from V and 1 base from J, the gap between germline ends came to 13 bases.

This sequence joins TRBV19 and TRBJ1-5, with TRBD1 as a possible D gene (6 bases). The V and J ends lost 0 bases and 0 bases respectively, with 12 bases between them. The CDR3 is 17 amino acids. Germline CDR1 reads LNHDA; CDR2 reads SQIVND (reference sequence). The CDR3 spells CASSIERGPNSNQPQHF. The CDR3 DNA follows: TGTGCCAGTAGTATAGAGCGGGGGCCGAATAGCAATCAGCCCCAGCATTTT.

This chain connects TRBV13 to TRBJ1-1; no definite D call. Per the germline V gene, CDR1 is PRHDT and CDR2 is FYEKMQ (reference sequence). This CDR3 region has 15 residues. With 2 bases removed from V and 1 base from J, the gap between germline ends came to 11 bases. The CDR3 region is CASSLTPNGNTEAFF. The CDR3 nucleotides read TGTGCCAGCAGCTTAACCCCGAACGGGAACACTGAAGCTTTCTTT.

The V gene is TRBV9, the J gene TRBJ2-2; D is undetermined. Trimming left V 1 base short and J 0 bases short, with 10 bases between. The CDR3 is 16 amino acids. Germline V gene data show CDR1 as SGDLS and CDR2 as YYNGEE. The CDR3 protein is CASSVPRIPNTGELFF. CDR3 bases: TGTGCCAGCAGCGTACCCCGTATCCCGAACACCGGGGAGCTGTTTTTT.